A selection of T cell receptor beta chains follows, all from one sample in a study of cytomegalovirus exposure and HLA in healthy donors. Data came from immunoSEQ multiplex PCR; TCRdb stores just in-frame clones and leaves some out. The sample holds about 43,000 clones, 80% to 95% seen once. Sequencing input: PBMCs. The receptors stem from a man younger than 35 in good health and CMV-seronegative. The CDR3 runs from the conserved cysteine through the conserved F or W. Where a row states a size, it is once, few, many or the class of an expanded clone; other rows omit it.

>TRBV7-9|few
CASSQGATYQETQYF
>TRBV2|NA
CASSDYRGNQPQHF
>TRBV7-8|once
CASSLDTGISGNTIYF
>TRBV11-2|NA
CASKDRGLLNEQFF
>TRBV4-2|NA
CASSQERGSYEQYF
>TRBV27|NA
CASSLALAADTQYF
>TRBV19|NA
CASSLDRATNEKLFF
>TRBV2|NA
CASRTSPTTDTQYF
>TRBV19|NA
CASSTGMAGYTF
>TRBV6-6|NA
CASSYHGANYGYTF
>TRBV29-1|NA
CSVEGKTSGGRNTQYF